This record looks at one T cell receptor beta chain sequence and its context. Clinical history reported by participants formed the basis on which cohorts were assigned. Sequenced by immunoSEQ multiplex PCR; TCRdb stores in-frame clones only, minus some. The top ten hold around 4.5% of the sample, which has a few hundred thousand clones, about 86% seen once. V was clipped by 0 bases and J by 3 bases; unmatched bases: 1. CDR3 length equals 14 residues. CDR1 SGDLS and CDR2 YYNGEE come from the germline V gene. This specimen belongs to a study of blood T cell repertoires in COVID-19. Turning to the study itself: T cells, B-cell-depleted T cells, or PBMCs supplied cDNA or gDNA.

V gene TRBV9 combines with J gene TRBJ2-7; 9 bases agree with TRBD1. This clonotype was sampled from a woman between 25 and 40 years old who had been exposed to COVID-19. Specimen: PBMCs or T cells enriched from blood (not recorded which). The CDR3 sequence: CASSVGTGDYEQYF. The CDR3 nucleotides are TGTGCCAGCAGCGTAGGGACAGGGGACTACGAGCAGTACTTC.